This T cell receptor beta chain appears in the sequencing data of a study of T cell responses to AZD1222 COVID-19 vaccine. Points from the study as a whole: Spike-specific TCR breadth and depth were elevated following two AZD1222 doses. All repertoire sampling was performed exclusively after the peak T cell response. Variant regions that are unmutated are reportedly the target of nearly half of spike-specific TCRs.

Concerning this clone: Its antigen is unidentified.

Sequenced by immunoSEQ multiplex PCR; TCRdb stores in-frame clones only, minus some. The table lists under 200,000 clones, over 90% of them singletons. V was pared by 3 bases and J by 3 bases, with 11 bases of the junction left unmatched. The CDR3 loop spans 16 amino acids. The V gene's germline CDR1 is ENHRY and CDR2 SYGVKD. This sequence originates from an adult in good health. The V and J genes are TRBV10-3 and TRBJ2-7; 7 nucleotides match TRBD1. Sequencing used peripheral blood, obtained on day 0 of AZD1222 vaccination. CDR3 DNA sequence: TGTGCCATCAGTGACACAGGGGCCCCCTCGGGCTACGAGCAGTACTTC. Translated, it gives CAISDTGAPSGYEQYF.